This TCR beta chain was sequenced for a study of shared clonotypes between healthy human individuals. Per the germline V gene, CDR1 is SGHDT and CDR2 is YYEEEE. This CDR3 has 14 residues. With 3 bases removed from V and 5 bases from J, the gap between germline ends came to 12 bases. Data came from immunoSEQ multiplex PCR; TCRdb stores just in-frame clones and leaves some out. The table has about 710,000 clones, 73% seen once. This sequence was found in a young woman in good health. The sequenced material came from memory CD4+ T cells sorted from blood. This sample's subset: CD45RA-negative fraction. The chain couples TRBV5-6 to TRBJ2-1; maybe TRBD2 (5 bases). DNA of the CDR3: TGTGCCAGCAGCTCACCCGGGAACAACAATGAGCAGTTCTTC. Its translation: CASSSPGNNNEQFF.